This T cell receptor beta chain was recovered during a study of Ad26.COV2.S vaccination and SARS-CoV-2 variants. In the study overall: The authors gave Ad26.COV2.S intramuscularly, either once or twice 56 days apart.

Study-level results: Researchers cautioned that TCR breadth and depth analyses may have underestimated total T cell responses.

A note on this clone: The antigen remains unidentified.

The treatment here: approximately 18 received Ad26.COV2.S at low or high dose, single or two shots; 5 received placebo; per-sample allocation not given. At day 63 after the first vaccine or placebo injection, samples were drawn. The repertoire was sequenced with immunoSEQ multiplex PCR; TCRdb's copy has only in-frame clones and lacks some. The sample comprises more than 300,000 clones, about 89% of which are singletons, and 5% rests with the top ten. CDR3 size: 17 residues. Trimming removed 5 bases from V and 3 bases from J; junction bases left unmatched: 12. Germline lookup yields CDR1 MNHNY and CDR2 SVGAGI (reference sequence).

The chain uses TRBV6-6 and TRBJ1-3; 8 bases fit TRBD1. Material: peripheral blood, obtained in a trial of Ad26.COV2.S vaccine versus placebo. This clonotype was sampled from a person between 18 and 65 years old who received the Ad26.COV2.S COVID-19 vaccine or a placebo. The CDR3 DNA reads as TGTGCCAGCAGTCTGCGGACAGGGAGGGATGGTGGAAACACCATATATTTT. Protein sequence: CASSLRTGRDGGNTIYF.